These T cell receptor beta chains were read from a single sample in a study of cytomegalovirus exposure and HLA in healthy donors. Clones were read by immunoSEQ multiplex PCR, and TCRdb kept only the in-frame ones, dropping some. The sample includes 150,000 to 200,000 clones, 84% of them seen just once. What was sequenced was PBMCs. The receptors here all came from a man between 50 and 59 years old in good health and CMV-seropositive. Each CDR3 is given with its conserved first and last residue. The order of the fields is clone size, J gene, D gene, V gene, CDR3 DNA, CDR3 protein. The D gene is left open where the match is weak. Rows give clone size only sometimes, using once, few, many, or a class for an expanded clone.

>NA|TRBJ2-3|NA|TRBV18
TGTGCCAGCTCACCCTACACAGATACGCAGTATTTT
CASSPYTDTQYF
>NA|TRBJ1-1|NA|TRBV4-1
TGCGCCAGCAGCCAAGAGGGTCAGGGTGGGATGGCTTTCTTT
CASSQEGQGGMAFF
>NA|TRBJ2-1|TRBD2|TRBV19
TGTGCCAGTATGACTAGCTTTAACTACAATGAGCAGTTCTTC
CASMTSFNYNEQFF
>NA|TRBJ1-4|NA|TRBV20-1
TGCAGTGCTAGAAGGGGTGAAAAACTGTTTTTT
CSARRGEKLFF
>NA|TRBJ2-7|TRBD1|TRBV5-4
TGTGCCAGCAGCCGTGGACAGGGCGGAATCGTAGGCGAGCAGTACTTC
CASSRGQGGIVGEQYF
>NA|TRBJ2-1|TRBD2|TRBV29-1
TGCAGCGGTGTCGAGCCCTCTAGCGGGGAGACGTTAGAGCAGTTCTTC
CSGVEPSSGETLEQFF
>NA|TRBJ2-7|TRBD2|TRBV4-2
TGTGCCAGCAGCCAAGTTCCCGGCGGGGGGGCATCCTACGAGCAGTACTTC
CASSQVPGGGASYEQYF
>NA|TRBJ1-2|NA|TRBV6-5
TGTGCCAGCAGGGGGACAAGCTATGGCTACACCTTC
CASRGTSYGYTF
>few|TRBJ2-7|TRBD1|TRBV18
TGTGCCAGCTCAACAGGGGCCGCGTCCTACGAGCAGTACTTC
CASSTGAASYEQYF
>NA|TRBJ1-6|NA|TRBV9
TGTGCCAGCAGCGTAGACGGACAGCCTGGAAAGGGGTCACCCCTCCACTTT
CASSVDGQPGKGSPLHF
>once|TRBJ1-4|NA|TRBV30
TGTGCCTGGAGCTTCTCGTTCCCTACTGAAAAACTGTTTTTT
CAWSFSFPTEKLFF
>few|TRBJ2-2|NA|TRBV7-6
TGTGCCAGCAGCTTAGCGACGACAGGCGGCGGGGAGCTGTTTTTT
CASSLATTGGGELFF
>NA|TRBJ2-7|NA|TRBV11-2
TGTGCCAGCAGCTCGTCCCCTGTCAGGGGCTCCGAGCAGTACTTC
CASSSSPVRGSEQYF
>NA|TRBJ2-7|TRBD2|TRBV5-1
TGCGCCAGCAGCTCCGGCAGTGGCGGGGGGGCCCCCGAGCAGTACTTC
CASSSGSGGGAPEQYF
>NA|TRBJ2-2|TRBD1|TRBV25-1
TGTGCCAGCAAGGACAGGGGTCTGACCGGGGAGCTGTTTTTT
CASKDRGLTGELFF
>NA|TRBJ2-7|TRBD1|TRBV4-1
TGCGCCAGCAGCCATCGGCGACAGGGGGCGGCCGGGGAGGTGTACTTC
CASSHRRQGAAGEVYF
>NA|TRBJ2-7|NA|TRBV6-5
TGTGCCAGCACGAACCAACAGGGTCTCGACGAGCAGTACTTC
CASTNQQGLDEQYF
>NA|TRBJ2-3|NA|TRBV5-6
TGTGCCAGCAGCTTGCGGGATACGCAGTATTTT
CASSLRDTQYF
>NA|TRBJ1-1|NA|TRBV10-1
TGCGCCAGCAGTGACCTGGGACAAGAAGCTTTCTTT
CASSDLGQEAFF
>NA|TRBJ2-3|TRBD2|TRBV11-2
TGTGCCAGCAGCTTAGTAACTCTAGCGGGAGGGTATTTT
CASSLVTLAGGYF
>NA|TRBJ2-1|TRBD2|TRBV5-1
TGCGCCAGCAGCATAGGCTGGACTAGCGGTTACAATGAGCAGTTCTTC
CASSIGWTSGYNEQFF
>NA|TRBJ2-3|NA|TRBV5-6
TGTGCCAGCAGCCACCAGAGCACAGATACGCAGTATTTT
CASSHQSTDTQYF
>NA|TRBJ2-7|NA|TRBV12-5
TGTGCTAGTGGTTTGATATCCGCATCGGCCTACGAGCAGTACTTC
CASGLISASAYEQYF
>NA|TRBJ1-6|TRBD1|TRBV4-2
TGTGCCAGCAGCCAAGACGGACAGGGGAAGTCACCCCTCCACTTT
CASSQDGQGKSPLHF
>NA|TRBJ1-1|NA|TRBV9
TGTGCCAGCAATAGGGGTTCAGGTGCTGAAGCTTTCTTT
CASNRGSGAEAFF
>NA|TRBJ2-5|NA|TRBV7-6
TGTGCCAGCAGCTTAGCGCAGCGAGCTGGCGAGACCCAGTACTTC
CASSLAQRAGETQYF
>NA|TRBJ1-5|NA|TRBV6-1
TGTGCCAGCAGTGATGGCTGGACAGTAAATAGCAATCAGCCCCAGCATTTT
CASSDGWTVNSNQPQHF
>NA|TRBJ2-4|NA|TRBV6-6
TGTGCCAGCAGTTACGTCAGGGGGGACATTCAGTACTTC
CASSYVRGDIQYF
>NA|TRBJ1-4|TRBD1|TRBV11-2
TGTGCCAGCAGCCACTACCAGGGGGTTTTTGAAAAACTGTTTTTT
CASSHYQGVFEKLFF
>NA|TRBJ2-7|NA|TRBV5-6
TGTGCCAGCAGAAAGCGGACAGTCGTCGAGCAGTACTTC
CASRKRTVVEQYF
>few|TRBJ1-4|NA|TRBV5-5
TGTGCCAGCAGCTTGGACAGGGCGGGTGAAAAACTGTTTTTT
CASSLDRAGEKLFF
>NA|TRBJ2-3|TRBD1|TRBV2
TGTGCCAGCAGTGGGACAGGGGAGAATACGCAGTATTTT
CASSGTGENTQYF
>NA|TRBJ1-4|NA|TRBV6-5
TGTGCCAGCAGTCCCAATAACGGCGGGGAAAAACTGTTTTTT
CASSPNNGGEKLFF
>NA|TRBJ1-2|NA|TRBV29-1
TGCAGCGCCCGGCCGGACAGAGGTTTGCACTATGGCTACACCTTC
CSARPDRGLHYGYTF
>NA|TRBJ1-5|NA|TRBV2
TGTGCCAGCAGTGAATTGTGGGCCACGGGAGGCAATCAGCCCCAGCATTTT
CASSELWATGGNQPQHF
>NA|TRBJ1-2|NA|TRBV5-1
TGCGCCAGCAGCTCTATGGGGGCAGGGGCAGTGATCACCTTC
CASSSMGAGAVITF
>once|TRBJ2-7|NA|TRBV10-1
TGCGCCAGCAGGCCAAGCGGGTCTTACGAGCAGTACTTC
CASRPSGSYEQYF
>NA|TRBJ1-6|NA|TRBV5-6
TGTGCCAGCAGCCCAGGGGTCTCCTATAATTCACCCCTCCACTTT
CASSPGVSYNSPLHF
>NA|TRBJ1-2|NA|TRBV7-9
TGTGCCAGCAGCTTAGGGCAGGGAGGGGATGGCTACACCTTC
CASSLGQGGDGYTF
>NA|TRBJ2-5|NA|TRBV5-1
TGCGCCAGCAGCTCGGGGGACAGAGAAGAGACCCAGTACTTC
CASSSGDREETQYF
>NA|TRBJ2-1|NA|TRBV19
TGTGCCAGTAGCTGGGACTTGTACAATGAGCAGTTCTTC
CASSWDLYNEQFF
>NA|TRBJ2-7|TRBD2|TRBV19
TGTGCCAGTAGTGCTAGCGGGGGTTACGAGCAGTACTTC
CASSASGGYEQYF
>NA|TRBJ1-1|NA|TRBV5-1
TGCGCCAGCAGCTTCAGTGTTAACACTGAAGCTTTCTTT
CASSFSVNTEAFF
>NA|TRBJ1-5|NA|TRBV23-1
TGCGCCAGCAGTCAACCTACAGGGCCAAACAATCAGCCCCAGCATTTT
CASSQPTGPNNQPQHF
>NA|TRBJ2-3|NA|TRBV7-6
TGTGCCAGCAGTCCTCGCGGGGCGGCTCAAGATACGCAGTATTTT
CASSPRGAAQDTQYF
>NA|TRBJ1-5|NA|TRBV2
TGTGCCAGCAGTAAACAGGGATCACGCGGCAATCAGCCCCAGCATTTT
CASSKQGSRGNQPQHF
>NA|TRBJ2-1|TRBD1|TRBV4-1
TGCGCCAGCAGCCAAGTGCAGGGGGTGGGCAATGAGCAGTTCTTC
CASSQVQGVGNEQFF
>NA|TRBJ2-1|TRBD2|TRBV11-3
TGTGCCAGCACGCTAGCGGGAGGCTACAATGAGCAGTTCTTC
CASTLAGGYNEQFF
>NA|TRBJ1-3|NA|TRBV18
TGTGCCAGCTCTGGAGACAGTGGAAACACCATATATTTT
CASSGDSGNTIYF
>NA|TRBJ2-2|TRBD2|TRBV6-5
TGTGCCAGCAGTTCCATGACTAGCGGGAGGTCCGGGGAGCTGTTTTTT
CASSSMTSGRSGELFF
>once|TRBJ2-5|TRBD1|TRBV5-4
TGTGCCAGCAGGAACACAGGGGAAGAGACCCAGTACTTC
CASRNTGEETQYF
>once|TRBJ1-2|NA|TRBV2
TGTGCCAGCAGCTATCAGGGATCTAACTATGGCTACACCTTC
CASSYQGSNYGYTF
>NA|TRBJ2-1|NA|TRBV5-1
TGCGCCAGCAGCCGGTTTTTGCCGCAGGATGAGCAGTTCTTC
CASSRFLPQDEQFF